The TCR beta chain under discussion was sequenced for a study of control samples from healthy donors and cancer patients. Germline V gene lookup returns CDR1 SNHLY and CDR2 FYNNEI. V was shortened by 5 bases and J by 4 bases, with 14 bases between the two germline ends. This CDR3 is 14 amino acids long. The data were produced by immunoSEQ multiplex PCR, yet TCRdb's version contains in-frame clones alone and is incomplete. The sample lists around 150,000 clones, just over 85% occurring once. The clonotype was recovered from a young man in good health. The specimen sequenced was blood. The chain combines TRBV2 with TRBJ2-5, with D possibly matching TRBD2 (5 bases). The CDR3 spells CASSPDSTRETQYF. Here the CDR3 DNA reads TGTGCCAGCAGTCCGGACTCTACGCGAGAGACCCAGTACTTC.